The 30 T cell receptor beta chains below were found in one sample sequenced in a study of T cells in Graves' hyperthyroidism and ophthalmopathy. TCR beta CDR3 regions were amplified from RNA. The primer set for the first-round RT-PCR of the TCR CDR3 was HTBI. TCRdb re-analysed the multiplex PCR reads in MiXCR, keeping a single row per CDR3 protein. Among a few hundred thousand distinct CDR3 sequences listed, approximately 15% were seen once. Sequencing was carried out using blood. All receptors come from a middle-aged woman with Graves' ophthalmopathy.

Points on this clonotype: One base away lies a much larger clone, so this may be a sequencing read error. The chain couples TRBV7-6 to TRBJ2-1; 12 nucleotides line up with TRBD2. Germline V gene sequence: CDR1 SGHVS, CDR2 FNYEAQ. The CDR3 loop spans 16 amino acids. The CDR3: CASSPRLAGEANERFF. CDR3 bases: TGTGCCAGCAGCCCCCGACTAGCGGGAGAGGCCAATGAGCGGTTCTTC.

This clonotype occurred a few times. CDR3 residues: CASSRAGTGSNYGYTF. The DNA of the CDR3 is TGTGCCAGCAGCCGGGCAGGGACAGGGTCCAACTATGGCTACACCTTC. The chain links TRBV27 to TRBJ1-2, with 9 nucleotides matching TRBD1. This CDR3 is built from 16 residues. V was clipped by 6 bases and J by 2 bases; unmatched bases: 10. Per the germline V gene, CDR1 is MNHEY and CDR2 is SMNVEV (reference sequence).

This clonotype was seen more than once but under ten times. The CDR3 nucleotides read TGTGCCAGCAGCGGCCCGGAGGGACGGCTCTCTGGGGCCAACGTCCTGACTTTC. This translates into CASSGPEGRLSGANVLTF. This chain connects TRBV11-1 to TRBJ2-6; D is possibly TRBD2 (6 bases). Germline assignment: CDR1 SGHAT and CDR2 FQDESV (reference sequence). V shed 5 bases and J shed 0 bases, with 17 bases lying between them. The CDR3 sequence is 18 residues long.

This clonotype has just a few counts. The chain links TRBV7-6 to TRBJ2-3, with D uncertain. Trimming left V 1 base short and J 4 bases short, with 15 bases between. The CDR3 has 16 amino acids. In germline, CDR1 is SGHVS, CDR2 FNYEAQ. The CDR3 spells CASSLGSTSGPDTQYF. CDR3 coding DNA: TGTGCCAGCAGCTTAGGTTCCACCTCGGGTCCAGATACGCAGTATTTT.

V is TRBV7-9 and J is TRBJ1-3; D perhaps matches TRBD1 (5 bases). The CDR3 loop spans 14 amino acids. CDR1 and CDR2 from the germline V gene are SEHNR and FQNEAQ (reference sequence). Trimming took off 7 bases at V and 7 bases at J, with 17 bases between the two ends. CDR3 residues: CASTNRGAGNTIYF. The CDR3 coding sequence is TGTGCCAGCACCAACAGAGGGGCCGGTAACACCATATATTTT.

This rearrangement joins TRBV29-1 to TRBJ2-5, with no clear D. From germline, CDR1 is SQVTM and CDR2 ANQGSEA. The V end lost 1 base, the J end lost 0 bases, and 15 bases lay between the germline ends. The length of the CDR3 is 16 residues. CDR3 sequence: CSVEGGGYPYQETQYF. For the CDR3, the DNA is TGCAGCGTTGAAGGAGGTGGATACCCGTACCAAGAGACCCAGTACTTC. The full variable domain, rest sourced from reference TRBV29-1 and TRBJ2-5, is SAVISQKPSRDICQRGTSLTIQCQVDSQVTMMFWYRQQPGQSLTLIATANQGSEATYESGFVIDKFPISRPNLTFSTLTVSNMSPEDSSIYLCSVEGGGYPYQETQYFGPGTRLLVL.

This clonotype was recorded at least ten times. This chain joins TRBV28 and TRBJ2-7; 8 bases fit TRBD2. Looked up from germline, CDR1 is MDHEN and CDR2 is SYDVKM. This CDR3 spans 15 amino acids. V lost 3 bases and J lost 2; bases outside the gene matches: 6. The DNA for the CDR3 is TGTGCCAGCAGTTTTGGTAGCGGGATTCCCTACGAGCAGTACTTC. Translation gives CASSFGSGIPYEQYF.

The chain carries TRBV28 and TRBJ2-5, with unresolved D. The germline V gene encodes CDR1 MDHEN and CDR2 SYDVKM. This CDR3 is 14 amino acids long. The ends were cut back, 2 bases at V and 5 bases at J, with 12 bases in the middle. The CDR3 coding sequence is TGTGCCAGCAGTTTACCTGGTGTGACGGAGACCCAGTACTTC. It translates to CASSLPGVTETQYF.

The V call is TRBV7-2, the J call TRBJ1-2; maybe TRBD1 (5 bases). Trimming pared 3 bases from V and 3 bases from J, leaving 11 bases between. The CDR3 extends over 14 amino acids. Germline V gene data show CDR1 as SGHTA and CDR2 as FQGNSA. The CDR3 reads CASSFQGSDYGYTF. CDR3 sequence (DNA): TGTGCCAGCAGCTTCCAGGGTAGTGACTATGGCTACACCTTC.

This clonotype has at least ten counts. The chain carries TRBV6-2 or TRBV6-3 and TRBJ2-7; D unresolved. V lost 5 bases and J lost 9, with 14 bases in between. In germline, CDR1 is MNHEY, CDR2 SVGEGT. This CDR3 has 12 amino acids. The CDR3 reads CASSVAAQGQYF. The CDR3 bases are TGTGCCAGCAGTGTCGCCGCGCAAGGGCAGTACTTC.

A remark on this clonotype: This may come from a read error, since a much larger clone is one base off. The DNA for the CDR3 is TGTGCCAGCAGCAGACAGGGTGACGAGCAGTACTTC. Translated: CASSRQGDEQYF. The rearrangement links TRBV11-2 to TRBJ2-7, with TRBD1 identical over 7 bases. CDR1 and CDR2 from the germline V gene are SGHAT and FQNNGV. Losses at the gene ends were 5 bases for V and 5 bases for J; bases not matched to a gene: 3. The CDR3 runs 12 residues.

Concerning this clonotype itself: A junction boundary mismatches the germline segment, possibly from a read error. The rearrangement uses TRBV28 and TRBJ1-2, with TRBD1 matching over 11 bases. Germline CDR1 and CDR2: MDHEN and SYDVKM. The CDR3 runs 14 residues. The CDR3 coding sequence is TGTGCCTGCAGCTGGGGACAGGGGGACTATGGCTACACCTTC. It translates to CACSWGQGDYGYTF.

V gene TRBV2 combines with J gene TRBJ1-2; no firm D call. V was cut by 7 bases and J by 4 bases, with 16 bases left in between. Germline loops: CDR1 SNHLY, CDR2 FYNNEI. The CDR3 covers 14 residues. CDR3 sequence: CASTLGDTTYGYTF. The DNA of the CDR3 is TGTGCCAGCACCCTTGGAGACACCACCTATGGCTACACCTTC.

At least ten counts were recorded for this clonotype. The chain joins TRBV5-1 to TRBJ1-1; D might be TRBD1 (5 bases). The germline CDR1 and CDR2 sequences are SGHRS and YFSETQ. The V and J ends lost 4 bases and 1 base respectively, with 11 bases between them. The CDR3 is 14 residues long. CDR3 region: CASSTQGGNTEAFF. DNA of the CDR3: TGCGCCAGCAGCACGCAGGGAGGGAACACTGAAGCTTTCTTT. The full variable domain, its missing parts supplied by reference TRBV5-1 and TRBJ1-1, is KAGVTQTPRYLIKTRGQQVTLSCSPISGHRSVSWYQQTPGQGLQFLFEYFSETQRNKGNFPGRFSGRQFSNSRSEMNVSTLELGDSALYLCASSTQGGNTEAFFGQGTRLTVV.

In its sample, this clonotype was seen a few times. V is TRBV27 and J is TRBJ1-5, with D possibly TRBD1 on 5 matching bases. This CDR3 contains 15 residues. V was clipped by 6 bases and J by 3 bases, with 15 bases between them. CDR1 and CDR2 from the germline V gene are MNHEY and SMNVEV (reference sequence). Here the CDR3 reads CASSTRRGFNQPQHF. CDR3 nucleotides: TGTGCCAGCAGCACGCGACGGGGGTTCAATCAGCCCCAGCATTTT.

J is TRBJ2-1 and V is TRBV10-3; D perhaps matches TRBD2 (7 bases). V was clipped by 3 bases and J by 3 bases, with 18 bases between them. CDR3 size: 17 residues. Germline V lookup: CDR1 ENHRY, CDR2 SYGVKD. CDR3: CAISEGSGWGRYNEQFF. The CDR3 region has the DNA TGTGCCATCAGTGAAGGTAGCGGGTGGGGGCGCTACAATGAGCAGTTCTTC.

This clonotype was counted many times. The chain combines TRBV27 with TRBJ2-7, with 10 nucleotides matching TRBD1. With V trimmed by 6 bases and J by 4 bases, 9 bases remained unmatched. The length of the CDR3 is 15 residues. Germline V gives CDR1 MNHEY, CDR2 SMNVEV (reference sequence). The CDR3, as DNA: TGTGCCAGCAGACGTACCCGACAGGGGGCTTACGAGCAGTACTTC. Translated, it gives CASRRTRQGAYEQYF.

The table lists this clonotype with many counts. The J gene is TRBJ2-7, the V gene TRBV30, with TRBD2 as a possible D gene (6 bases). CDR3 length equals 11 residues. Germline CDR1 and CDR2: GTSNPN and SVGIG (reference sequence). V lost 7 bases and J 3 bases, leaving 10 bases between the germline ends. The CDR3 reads CASSGFYEQYF. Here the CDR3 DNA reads TGTGCCTCCAGCGGGTTCTACGAGCAGTACTTC.

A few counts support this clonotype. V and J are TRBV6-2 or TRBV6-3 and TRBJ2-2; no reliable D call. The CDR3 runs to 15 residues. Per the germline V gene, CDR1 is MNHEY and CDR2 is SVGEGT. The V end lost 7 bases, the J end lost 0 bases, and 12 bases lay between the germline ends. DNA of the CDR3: TGTGCCAGCACCTACCCGGGCCCGAACACCGGGGAGCTGTTTTTT. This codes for CASTYPGPNTGELFF.

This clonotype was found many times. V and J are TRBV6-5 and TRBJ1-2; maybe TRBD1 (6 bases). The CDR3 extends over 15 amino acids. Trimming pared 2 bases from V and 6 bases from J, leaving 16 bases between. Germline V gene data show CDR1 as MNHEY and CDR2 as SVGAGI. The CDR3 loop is CASSYGTGKGNGYTF. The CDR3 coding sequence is TGTGCCAGCAGTTACGGCACAGGGAAGGGAAATGGCTACACCTTC.

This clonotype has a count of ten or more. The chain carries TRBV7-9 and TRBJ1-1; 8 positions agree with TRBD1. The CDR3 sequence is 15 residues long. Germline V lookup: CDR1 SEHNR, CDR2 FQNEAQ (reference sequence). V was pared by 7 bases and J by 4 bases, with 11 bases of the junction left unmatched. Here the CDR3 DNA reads TGTGCCAGCACCCAAAGGGCCACAGGGGGCACTGAAGCTTTCTTT. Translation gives CASTQRATGGTEAFF.

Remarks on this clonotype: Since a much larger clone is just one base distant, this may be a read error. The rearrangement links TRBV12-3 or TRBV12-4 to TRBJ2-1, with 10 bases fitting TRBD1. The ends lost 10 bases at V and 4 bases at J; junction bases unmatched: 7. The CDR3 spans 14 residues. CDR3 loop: CANIPGQGYNEQFF. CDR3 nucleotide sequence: TGTGCCAACATTCCGGGACAGGGGTACAATGAGCAGTTCTTC.

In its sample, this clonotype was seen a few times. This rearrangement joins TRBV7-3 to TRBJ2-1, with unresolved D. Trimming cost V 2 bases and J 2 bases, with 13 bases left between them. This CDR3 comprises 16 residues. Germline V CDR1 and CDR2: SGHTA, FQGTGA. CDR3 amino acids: CASSLASGSPYNEQFF. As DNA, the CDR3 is TGTGCCAGCAGCTTAGCGTCCGGGTCCCCCTACAATGAGCAGTTCTTC. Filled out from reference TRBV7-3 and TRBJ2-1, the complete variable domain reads GAGVSQTPSNKVTEKGKYVELRCDPISGHTALYWYRQSLGQGPEFLIYFQGTGAADDSGLPNDRFFAVRPEGSVSTLKIQRTERGDSAVYLCASSLASGSPYNEQFFGPGTRLTVL.

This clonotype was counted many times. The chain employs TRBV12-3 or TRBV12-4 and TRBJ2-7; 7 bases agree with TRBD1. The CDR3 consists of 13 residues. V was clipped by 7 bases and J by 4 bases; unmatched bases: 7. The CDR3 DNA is TGTGCCAGCAACCGACAGGGTGGATACGAGCAGTACTTC. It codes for CASNRQGGYEQYF.

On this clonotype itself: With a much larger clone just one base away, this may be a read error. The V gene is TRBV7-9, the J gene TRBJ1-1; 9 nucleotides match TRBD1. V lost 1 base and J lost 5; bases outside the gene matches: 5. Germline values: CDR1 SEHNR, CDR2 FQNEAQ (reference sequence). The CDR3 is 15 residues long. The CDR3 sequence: CASSLGDRGVTEAFF. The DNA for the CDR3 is TGTGCCAGCAGCTTAGGCGACAGGGGGGTAACTGAAGCTTTCTTT.

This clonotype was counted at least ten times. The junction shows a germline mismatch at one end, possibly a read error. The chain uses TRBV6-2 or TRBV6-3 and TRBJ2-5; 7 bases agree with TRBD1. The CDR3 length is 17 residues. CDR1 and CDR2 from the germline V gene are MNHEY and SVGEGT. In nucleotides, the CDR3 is TGTGCCAGCCGTTACAGGGTCAGAGGGGGCGGCGGAGAGACCCAGTACTTC. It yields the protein CASRYRVRGGGGETQYF.

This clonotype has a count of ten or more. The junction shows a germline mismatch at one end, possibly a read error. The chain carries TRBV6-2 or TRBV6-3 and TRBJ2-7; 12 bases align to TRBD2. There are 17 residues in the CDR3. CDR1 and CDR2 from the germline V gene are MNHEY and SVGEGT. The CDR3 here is CASSTNLGLAGSYAQYF. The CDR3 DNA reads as TGTGCCAGCAGTACAAACCTAGGACTAGCGGGGTCCTACGCGCAGTACTTC.

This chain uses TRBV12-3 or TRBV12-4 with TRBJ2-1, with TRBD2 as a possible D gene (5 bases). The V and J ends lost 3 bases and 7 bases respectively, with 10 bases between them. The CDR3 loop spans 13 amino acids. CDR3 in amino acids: CASSFREDNEQFF. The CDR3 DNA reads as TGTGCCAGCAGTTTTCGGGAAGATAATGAGCAGTTCTTC.

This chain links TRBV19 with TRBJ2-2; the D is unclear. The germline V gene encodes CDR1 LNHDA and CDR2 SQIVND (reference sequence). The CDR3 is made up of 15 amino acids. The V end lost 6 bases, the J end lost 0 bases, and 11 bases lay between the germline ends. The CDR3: CASSGRIPNTGELFF. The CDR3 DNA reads TGTGCCAGTAGCGGCCGGATTCCGAACACCGGGGAGCTGTTTTTT.

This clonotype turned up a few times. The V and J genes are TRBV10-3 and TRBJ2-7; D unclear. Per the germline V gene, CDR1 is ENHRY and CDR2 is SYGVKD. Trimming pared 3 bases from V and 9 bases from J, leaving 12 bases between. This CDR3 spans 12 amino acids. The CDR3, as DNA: TGTGCCATCAGTGATATAGGGAAAGGGCAGTACTTC. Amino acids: CAISDIGKGQYF.